The 13 T cell receptor beta chains given below trace back to one sample, sequenced in a study of shared clonotypes between healthy human individuals. The data were produced by immunoSEQ multiplex PCR, yet TCRdb's version contains in-frame clones alone and is incomplete. The table shows under 750,000 clones, with over 55% occurring only once. The sequencing input was memory CD4+ T cells sorted from blood. Indicated subset: CD45RA-negative fraction. The receptors here all came from a woman aged 30 to 39 in good health.

The chain combines TRBV29-1 with TRBJ1-1; perhaps TRBD1 as D (6 bases). V lost 6 bases and J lost 4, with 12 bases in between. The CDR3 totals 12 residues. Germline CDR1 reads SQVTM; CDR2 reads ANQGSEA. The CDR3 DNA is TGCAGCGTCCATGGACAGTTCACTGAAGCTTTCTTT. Translation gives CSVHGQFTEAFF.

The chain joins TRBV19 to TRBJ2-1; tentative D call: TRBD2 (5 bases). V lost 5 bases and J lost 12, with 17 bases in between. The CDR3 loop spans 13 amino acids. The germline V gene has CDR1 LNHDA and CDR2 SQIVND (reference sequence). CDR3 residues: CASSSFDMGRQFF. The CDR3 DNA reads as TGTGCCAGTAGTTCCTTCGACATGGGGAGGCAGTTCTTC.

The gene calls are TRBV5-1 and TRBJ1-4; TRBD1 aligns across 7 bases. Looked up from germline, CDR1 is SGHRS and CDR2 is YFSETQ. The V segment lost 4 bases and the J segment 5 bases; nucleotides outside the gene matches: 14. This CDR3 spans 17 amino acids. The chain's CDR3 is CASSRRQTGQKNEKLFF. The CDR3 nucleotides are TGCGCCAGCAGCCGCCGTCAAACGGGACAGAAGAATGAAAAACTGTTTTTT.

The J gene is TRBJ2-6, the V gene TRBV7-2, with no clear D. The germline V and J ends were trimmed by 1 base and 0 bases, with 13 bases remaining between them. The CDR3 totals 18 residues. The germline CDR1 and CDR2 sequences are SGHTA and FQGNSA. The CDR3 region has the DNA TGTGCCAGCAGCTTAGATCCGGTCGCCAGCTCTGGGGCCAACGTCCTGACTTTC. It encodes CASSLDPVASSGANVLTF. The variable domain in full, with the rest retrieved from reference TRBV7-2 and TRBJ2-6, is GAGVSQSPSNKVTEKGKDVELRCDPISGHTALYWYRQSLGQGLEFLIYFQGNSAPDKSGLPSDRFSAERTGGSVSTLTIQRTQQEDSAVYLCASSLDPVASSGANVLTFGAGSRLTVL.

The chain combines TRBV29-1 with TRBJ2-3; possible D gene TRBD2, 5 bases. The CDR3 has 14 residues. The germline V and J ends were trimmed by 7 bases and 1 base, with 15 bases remaining between them. Germline lookup yields CDR1 SQVTM and CDR2 ANQGSEA. CDR3 coding DNA: TGCAGCGGCTCAGCGGTTGTCGGCACAGATACGCAGTATTTT. Its translation is CSGSAVVGTDTQYF.

The gene calls are TRBV5-1 and TRBJ1-1, with 9 bases fitting TRBD1. There are 12 residues in the CDR3. The J segment lost 8 bases and the V segment lost 4 bases, leaving 3 bases of the junction unmatched. Germline CDR1 SGHRS, CDR2 YFSETQ. The CDR3 here is CASSLGTGEAFF. The DNA for the CDR3 is TGCGCCAGCAGCCTCGGGACAGGGGAAGCTTTCTTT.

This clone was seen ten or more times. The rearrangement joins TRBV15 to TRBJ2-2; D unresolved. The CDR3 sequence is 14 residues long. Trimming took off 1 base at V and 6 bases at J, with 9 bases between the two ends. Germline CDR1 LNHNV, CDR2 YYDKDF (reference sequence). The chain's CDR3 is CATSRGIGPGELFF. In nucleotides, the CDR3 is TGTGCCACCAGCAGAGGGATCGGGCCCGGGGAGCTGTTTTTT.

The chain combines TRBV6-1 with TRBJ1-3; no clear D. The V end lost 9 bases, the J end lost 2 bases, and 14 bases lay between the germline ends. There are 14 residues in the CDR3. Germline-derived CDR1 and CDR2 are MNHNS and SASEGT. Written as DNA, the CDR3 is TGTGCCAGTTTCTTAGGGAGGCCTGGAAACACCATATATTTT. It yields the protein CASFLGRPGNTIYF.

The chain couples TRBV2 to TRBJ1-5; no firm D call. CDR1 and CDR2 (germline): SNHLY, FYNNEI. The CDR3 extends over 13 amino acids. V lost 8 bases and J lost 2, with 10 bases in between. The CDR3 region is CASGREGNQPQHF. The CDR3 coding sequence is TGTGCCAGCGGGAGGGAGGGCAATCAGCCCCAGCATTTT. The variable domain in full, completed from reference TRBV2 and TRBJ1-5, reads EPEVTQTPSHQVTQMGQEVILRCVPISNHLYFYWYRQILGQKVEFLVSFYNNEISEKSEIFDDQFSVERPDGSNFTLKIRSTKLEDSAMYFCASGREGNQPQHFGDGTRLSIL.

The chain links TRBV27 to TRBJ1-2; D not certain. The germline V gene has CDR1 MNHEY and CDR2 SMNVEV (reference sequence). The V gene lost 7 bases and the J gene lost 4 bases, with 7 bases spanning the gap. There are 11 residues in the CDR3. The CDR3 nucleotides read TGTGCCAGCAAGAGTGGCTATGGCTACACCTTC. This codes for CASKSGYGYTF.

This sequence joins TRBV7-9 and TRBJ2-3, with TRBD2 matching 11 bases. Germline V lookup: CDR1 SEHNR, CDR2 FQNEAQ (reference sequence). V was clipped by 1 base and J by 4 bases; unmatched bases: 13. The CDR3 loop spans 19 amino acids. CDR3 loop: CASSLGPWGTSGGSDTQYF. The DNA of the CDR3 is TGTGCCAGCAGCTTAGGCCCGTGGGGAACTAGCGGGGGATCAGATACGCAGTATTTT.

About this clone: The identical CDR3 is also encoded by other nucleotide sequences in the sample. The CDR3 spells CASSIGPANTEAFF. CDR3 DNA sequence: TGTGCCAGTAGTATAGGGCCCGCTAACACTGAAGCTTTCTTT. The gene calls are TRBV19 and TRBJ1-1, with unresolved D. Germline V gene lookup returns CDR1 LNHDA and CDR2 SQIVND (reference sequence). This CDR3 region has 14 residues. Trimming cost V 1 base and J 2 bases, with 8 bases left between them.

This chain connects TRBV7-2 to TRBJ2-7, with 10 bases identical to TRBD2. Germline V lookup: CDR1 SGHTA, CDR2 FQGNSA. The V gene end was trimmed by 1 base and the J gene end by 3 bases; junction bases not matched to a gene: 6. CDR3 length: 16 amino acids. CDR3 bases: TGTGCCAGCAGCTTAGAGTGGACTAGCGGCATCTACGAGCAGTACTTC. It translates to CASSLEWTSGIYEQYF.